This T cell receptor (beta chain) was retrieved from a study of vaccination and CD4 T cells after COVID-19. Study-wide results and caveats: In convalescent patients, a median 86.3% of post-vaccine SARS-CoV-2-reactive clones appeared only after vaccination.

Indicated treatment: approximately 9-day PBMC culture with coronavirus spike peptide pools or control peptides (ViraFEST assay). The unexposed donor provided CD4+ T cells, which were taken before the COVID-19 pandemic (2011-2018). Germline assignment: CDR1 SQVTM and CDR2 ANQGSEA. Trimming removed 5 bases at V and 0 bases at J, with 11 bases between. This CDR3 has 14 residues. Sequence data for DNA of cultured CD4+ T cells were generated by the Oncomine TCR Beta short-read assay. Each CDR3 protein is one row after TCRdb ran MiXCR on the PCR reads. The sample yields a few hundred distinct CDR3 sequences, just under 7.5% seen once. This clonotype was recorded a few times. Its antigen remains unknown.

The sample taken for sequencing was CD4+ T cells from blood, cultured in vitro. The chain couples TRBV29-1 to TRBJ2-1; either TRBD1 or TRBD2 may fit D (6 bases each). This TCR came from a human donor in good health. The CDR3 coding sequence is TGCAGCGTTTTAGGGGGGAGCTCCTACAATGAGCAGTTCTTC. Protein product: CSVLGGSSYNEQFF.